This TCR beta chain was captured in a study of monozygotic twins with inflammatory bowel disease. Eight distinct reactions (per sample) were used to make the cDNA. Each UMI harboured a 6-nucleotide sample barcode and was appended via template switching. From its re-call of the 5' RACE reads, TCRdb lists each CDR3 protein once, without DNA. This sample's clone table lists 300,000 to 450,000 distinct CDR3 sequences. Germline lookup yields CDR1 SGHRS and CDR2 YFSETQ. The CDR3 is 15 amino acids. The J gene is TRBJ1-1, the V gene TRBV5-1. The TCR originated in a human donor with ulcerative colitis or Crohn's disease, or a healthy co-twin of an affected twin (not recorded which). Material for sequencing was blood. The CDR3 protein is CASSSGRSLGTEAFF.